This T cell receptor beta chain was profiled in a study of blood T cell repertoires in COVID-19. Study in general: PBMCs, B-cell-depleted T cells, or T cells provided the cDNA or gDNA that made up the material.

The CDR3 runs 14 residues. V shed 4 bases and J shed 0 bases, with 10 bases lying between them. Germline lookup yields CDR1 LNHDA and CDR2 SQIVND (reference sequence). In the study's own analysis: Nucleated cell counts were estimated from reference gene primer amplification. The data were produced by immunoSEQ multiplex PCR, yet TCRdb's version contains in-frame clones alone and is incomplete. That table gives V, J and clone size, and the DNA gave D and trimming. The sample has under 150,000 clones, about 85% seen once; the top ten hold 3.4%. This receptor was identified in a man in his forties or fifties with acute or convalescent COVID-19. The sample comprised peripheral blood. The chain employs TRBV19 and TRBJ2-7; a possible D gene is TRBD2 (6 bases). The DNA for the CDR3 is TGTGCCAGTAGTACAGGGCGGGACTCCTACGAGCAGTACTTC. As protein: CASSTGRDSYEQYF.